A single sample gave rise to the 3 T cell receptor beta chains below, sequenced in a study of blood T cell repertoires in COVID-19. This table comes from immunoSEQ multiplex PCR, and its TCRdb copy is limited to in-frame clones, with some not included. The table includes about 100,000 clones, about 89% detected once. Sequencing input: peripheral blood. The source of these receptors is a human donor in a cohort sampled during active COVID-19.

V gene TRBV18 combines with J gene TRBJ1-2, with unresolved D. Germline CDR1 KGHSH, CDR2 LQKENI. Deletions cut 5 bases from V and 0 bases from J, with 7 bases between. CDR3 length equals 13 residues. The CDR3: CASSAEANYGYTF. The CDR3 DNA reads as TGTGCCAGCTCAGCAGAAGCTAACTATGGCTACACCTTC.

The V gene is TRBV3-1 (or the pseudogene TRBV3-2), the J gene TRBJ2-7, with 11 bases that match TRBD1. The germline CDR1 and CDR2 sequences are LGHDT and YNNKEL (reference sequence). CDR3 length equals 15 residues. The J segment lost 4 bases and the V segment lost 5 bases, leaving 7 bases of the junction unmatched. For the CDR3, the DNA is TGTGCCAGCAGCTCTCGGGACAGGGGGTCTTACGAGCAGTACTTC. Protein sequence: CASSSRDRGSYEQYF.

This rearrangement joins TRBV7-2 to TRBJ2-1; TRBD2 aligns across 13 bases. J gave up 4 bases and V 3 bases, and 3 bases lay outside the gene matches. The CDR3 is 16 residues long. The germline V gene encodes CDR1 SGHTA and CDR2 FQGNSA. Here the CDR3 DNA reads TGTGCCAGCAGCTTCTCGACTAGCGGGGGGTACAATGAGCAGTTCTTC. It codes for CASSFSTSGGYNEQFF. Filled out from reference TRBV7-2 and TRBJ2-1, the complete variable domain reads GAGVSQSPSNKVTEKGKDVELRCDPISGHTALYWYRQSLGQGLEFLIYFQGNSAPDKSGLPSDRFSAERTGGSVSTLTIQRTQQEDSAVYLCASSFSTSGGYNEQFFGPGTRLTVL.